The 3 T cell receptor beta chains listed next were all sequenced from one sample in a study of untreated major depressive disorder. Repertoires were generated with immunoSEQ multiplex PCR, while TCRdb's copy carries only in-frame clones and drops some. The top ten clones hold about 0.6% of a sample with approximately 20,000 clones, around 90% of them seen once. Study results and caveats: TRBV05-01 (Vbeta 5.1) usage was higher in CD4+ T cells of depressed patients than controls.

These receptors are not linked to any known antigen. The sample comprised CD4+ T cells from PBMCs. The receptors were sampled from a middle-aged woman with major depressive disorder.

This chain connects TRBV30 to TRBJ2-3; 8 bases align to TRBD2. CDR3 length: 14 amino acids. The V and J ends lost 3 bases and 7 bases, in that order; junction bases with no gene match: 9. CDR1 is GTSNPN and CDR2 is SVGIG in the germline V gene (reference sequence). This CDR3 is CAWRFEAGVNTQYF. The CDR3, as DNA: TGTGCCTGGAGATTCGAAGCGGGGGTGAATACGCAGTATTTT.

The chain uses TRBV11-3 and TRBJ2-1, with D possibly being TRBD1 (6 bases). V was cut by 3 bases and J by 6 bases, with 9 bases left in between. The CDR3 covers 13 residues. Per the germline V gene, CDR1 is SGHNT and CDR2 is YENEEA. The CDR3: CASSFQGSNEQFF. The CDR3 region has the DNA TGTGCCAGCAGCTTTCAGGGGTCCAATGAGCAGTTCTTC. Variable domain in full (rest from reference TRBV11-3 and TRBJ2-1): EAGVVQSPRYKIIEKKQPVAFWCNPISGHNTLYWYLQNLGQGPELLIRYENEEAVDDSQLPKDRFSAERLKGVDSTLKIQPAELGDSAVYLCASSFQGSNEQFFGPGTRLTVL.

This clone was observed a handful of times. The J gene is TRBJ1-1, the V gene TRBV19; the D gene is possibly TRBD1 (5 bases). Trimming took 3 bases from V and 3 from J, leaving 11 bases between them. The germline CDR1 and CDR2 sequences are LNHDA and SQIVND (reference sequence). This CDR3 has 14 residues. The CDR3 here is CASSIPGGYTEAFF. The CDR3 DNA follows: TGTGCCAGTAGTATTCCCGGGGGGTACACTGAAGCTTTCTTT.